The 31 T cell receptor beta chains below were found in one sample sequenced in a study of Ad26.COV2.S vaccination and SARS-CoV-2 variants. Treatment meaning: approximately 18 received Ad26.COV2.S at low or high dose, single or two shots; 5 received placebo; per-sample allocation not given. Specimens were obtained on day 63 following the first vaccine or placebo injection. Data came from immunoSEQ multiplex PCR; TCRdb stores just in-frame clones and leaves some out. The sample includes about 350,000 clones, roughly 85% seen only once; the top ten take roughly 3.1%. The sequences come from peripheral blood, collected in a trial of Ad26.COV2.S vaccine versus placebo. These receptors were taken from a person aged 18-65 years who received the Ad26.COV2.S COVID-19 vaccine or a placebo.

V is TRBV6-5 and J is TRBJ2-7; 9 positions agree with TRBD1. Germline CDR1 is MNHEY and CDR2 is SVGAGI. CDR3 size: 13 residues. V shed 5 bases and J 6 bases; nucleotides not matched to a gene: 5. CDR3 DNA sequence: TGTGCCAGCAGTAGGGACAGGGATCGCGAGCAGTACTTC. Protein product: CASSRDRDREQYF.

The chain combines TRBV5-1 with TRBJ2-7, with D unclear. The CDR3 runs to 12 residues. V was clipped by 0 bases and J by 4 bases, with 5 bases between them. Germline assignment: CDR1 SGHRS and CDR2 YFSETQ. The CDR3 DNA sequence: TGCGCCAGCAGCTTGGGGCGGTACGAGCAGTACTTC. Protein: CASSLGRYEQYF.

This clone was observed once. This chain joins TRBV6-5 and TRBJ1-1; D is unresolved. In germline, CDR1 is MNHEY, CDR2 SVGAGI. The CDR3 spans 13 residues. With 7 bases removed from V and 0 bases from J, the gap between germline ends came to 9 bases. The CDR3 DNA sequence: TGTGCCAGCACCCCCTCCTTGAACACTGAAGCTTTCTTT. Translating gives CASTPSLNTEAFF.

CDR3 protein: CASSLGVGPPYEQYF. CDR3 nucleotides: TGTGCCAGTAGTCTGGGAGTTGGACCCCCCTACGAGCAGTACTTC. The V and J genes are TRBV19 and TRBJ2-7, with a weak D call TRBD2 (5 bases). V was trimmed by 5 bases and J by 2 bases, leaving 16 bases between them. The length of the CDR3 is 15 residues. CDR1 is LNHDA and CDR2 is SQIVND in the germline V gene (reference sequence).

The chain is built from TRBV5-1 and TRBJ1-3, with D perhaps TRBD1 (5 bases). The CDR3 length is 15 residues. CDR1 is SGHRS and CDR2 is YFSETQ in the germline V gene. V was pared by 1 base and J by 2 bases, with 10 bases between. This CDR3 is CASSLPTVTGNTIYF. The CDR3 nucleotides read TGCGCCAGCAGCTTGCCGACAGTGACTGGAAACACCATATATTTT.

The chain is built from TRBV15 and TRBJ1-6; D may be TRBD1 (6 bases). The CDR3 totals 16 residues. V shed 0 bases and J shed 7 bases, with 13 bases lying between them. Looked up from germline, CDR1 is LNHNV and CDR2 is YYDKDF (reference sequence). The CDR3 coding sequence is TGTGCCACCAGCAGAGACGACAGGCCTCTAAATTCACCCCTCCACTTT. The encoded protein is CATSRDDRPLNSPLHF. The whole variable domain, remainder taken from reference TRBV15 and TRBJ1-6, is DAMVIQNPRYQVTQFGKPVTLSCSQTLNHNVMYWYQQKSSQAPKLLFHYYDKDFNNEADTPDNFQSRRPNTSFCFLDIRSPGLGDTAMYLCATSRDDRPLNSPLHFGNGTRLTVT.

This sequence joins TRBV7-8 and TRBJ1-1; D is perhaps TRBD1 (5 bases). Germline CDR1 and CDR2: SGHVS and FQNEAQ. The length of the CDR3 is 14 residues. The germline V and J ends were trimmed by 8 bases and 3 bases, with 16 bases remaining between them. DNA of the CDR3: TGTGCCAGCGGGGGTAGACTTCCATACACTGAAGCTTTCTTT. This gives the protein CASGGRLPYTEAFF.

The genes are TRBV5-1 and TRBJ2-2, with a tentative D call TRBD1 (7 bases). Trimming pared 4 bases from V and 1 base from J, leaving 11 bases between. CDR1 is SGHRS, CDR2 YFSETQ, per germline. The CDR3 runs to 15 residues. This chain's CDR3 is CASSRRDRNTGELFF. The CDR3 DNA is TGCGCCAGCAGCCGGCGGGACAGGAACACCGGGGAGCTGTTTTTT.

The chain has TRBV7-2 and TRBJ1-5; D call uncertain. The V end lost 4 bases, the J end lost 3 bases, and 4 bases lay between the germline ends. Germline V lookup: CDR1 SGHTA, CDR2 FQGNSA. This CDR3 has 12 amino acids. CDR3 protein: CASSSFNQPQHF. The CDR3 DNA sequence: TGTGCCAGCAGCTCATTCAATCAGCCCCAGCATTTT.

On this clone itself: At the DNA level, this CDR3 is encoded by other sequences in the same sample as well. The CDR3 DNA follows: TGCGCCAGCGCCGAGACGGGGCAGGGGGCTCATGAGCAGTTCTTC. Translating it yields CASAETGQGAHEQFF. This rearrangement joins TRBV5-1 to TRBJ2-1; TRBD1 agrees at 8 bases. With 7 bases clipped from V and 8 bases from J, the junction kept 14 bases outside the gene matches. The CDR3 spans 15 residues. In germline, CDR1 is SGHRS, CDR2 YFSETQ. Based on the CDR3 plus reference TRBV5-1 and TRBJ2-1, the full variable domain is KAGVTQTPRYLIKTRGQQVTLSCSPISGHRSVSWYQQTPGQGLQFLFEYFSETQRNKGNFPGRFSGRQFSNSRSEMNVSTLELGDSALYLCASAETGQGAHEQFFGPGTRLTVL.

The rearrangement links TRBV4-3 to TRBJ2-1; 9 bases match TRBD2. With V trimmed by 0 bases and J by 0 bases, 9 bases remained unmatched. The germline V gene has CDR1 LGHNA and CDR2 YSLEER. The CDR3 extends over 19 amino acids. Here the CDR3 reads CASSQDGAGREGSYNEQFF. CDR3 sequence (DNA): TGCGCCAGCAGCCAAGACGGGGCAGGGCGGGAGGGCTCCTACAATGAGCAGTTCTTC.

This chain uses TRBV19 with TRBJ2-2; weak D call: TRBD2 (7 bases). The CDR3 spans 16 residues. The V end lost 6 bases, the J end lost 4 bases, and 18 bases lay between the germline ends. Looked up from germline, CDR1 is LNHDA and CDR2 is SQIVND (reference sequence). DNA of the CDR3: TGTGCCAGTAGCCTACCCTACGGGGGGCCCACCGGGGAGCTGTTTTTT. Its translation is CASSLPYGGPTGELFF.

This clone was found once. Written as DNA, the CDR3 is TGTGCCAGCAGCCCGACCACAGGGACTGTTGGCGAGCAGTACTTC. Its protein is CASSPTTGTVGEQYF. The chain joins TRBV9 to TRBJ2-7, with D possibly being TRBD1 or TRBD2 (6 bases each). CDR3 size: 15 residues. V lost 4 bases and J 6 bases, leaving 20 bases between the germline ends. CDR1 and CDR2 from the germline V gene are SGDLS and YYNGEE.

The count of this clone is one. The chain uses TRBV5-5 and TRBJ2-4; 16 positions match TRBD2. This CDR3 is 18 amino acids long. The V gene end was trimmed by 4 bases and the J gene end by 9 bases; junction bases not matched to a gene: 13. Germline V gives CDR1 SGHKS, CDR2 YYEKEE (reference sequence). The CDR3 loop is CASSRPGLAGGKVSIQYF. As DNA, the CDR3 is TGTGCCAGCAGCCGACCGGGACTAGCGGGAGGGAAAGTCAGCATTCAGTACTTC.

Written as DNA, the CDR3 is TGTGCCAGCAGCCTTAGGACTAGCGGGAGGTACTACGAGCAGTACTTC. Protein: CASSLRTSGRYYEQYF. The rearrangement links TRBV28 to TRBJ2-7; TRBD2 aligns across 14 bases. J lost 3 bases, V lost 6 bases, and 7 bases had no gene match. Germline CDR1 MDHEN, CDR2 SYDVKM. This CDR3 region has 16 residues.

The gene calls are TRBV25-1 and TRBJ2-3; possibly TRBD1 for D (5 bases). This CDR3 contains 14 residues. V lost 5 bases to trimming and J lost 2 bases, with 11 bases between them. Germline loops: CDR1 MGHDK, CDR2 SYGVNS. The CDR3 DNA is TGTGCCAGCAGTCCCAGGGTGGCCACAGATACGCAGTATTTT. Translating gives CASSPRVATDTQYF. Variable domain in full (rest from reference TRBV25-1 and TRBJ2-3): EADIYQTPRYLVIGTGKKITLECSQTMGHDKMYWYQQDPGMELHLIHYSYGVNSTEKGDLSSESTVSRIRTEHFPLTLESARPSHTSQYLCASSPRVATDTQYFGPGTRLTVL.

The CDR3 loop is CAISLENRNTEAFF. DNA for the CDR3: TGTGCCATCAGTCTCGAAAACCGGAACACTGAAGCTTTCTTT. The chain couples TRBV10-3 to TRBJ1-1; no definite D call. The germline V gene encodes CDR1 ENHRY and CDR2 SYGVKD. The CDR3 loop spans 14 amino acids. Trimming took off 5 bases at V and 1 base at J, with 11 bases between the two ends.

This clone has only one observation. V gene TRBV3-1 (or the pseudogene TRBV3-2) combines with J gene TRBJ1-3; no reliable D call. Germline V gene sequence: CDR1 LGHDT, CDR2 YNNKEL (reference sequence). This CDR3 contains 13 residues. Trimming stripped 6 bases from V and 0 bases from J, with 6 bases between. CDR3 loop: CASRITSGNTIYF. The DNA for the CDR3 is TGTGCCAGCAGGATTACCTCTGGAAACACCATATATTTT.

The chain is built from TRBV4-3 and TRBJ2-7; TRBD2 agrees at 8 bases. The germline V gene encodes CDR1 LGHNA and CDR2 YSLEER. The trim removed 0 bases at V and 3 bases at J, leaving 4 bases unmatched. This CDR3 comprises 15 residues. This CDR3 is CASSQEGAGDYEQYF. The CDR3 nucleotides read TGCGCCAGCAGCCAAGAGGGAGCGGGGGACTACGAGCAGTACTTC.

The rearrangement joins TRBV27 to TRBJ2-5, with TRBD2 identical over 15 bases. Germline CDR1 is MNHEY and CDR2 is SMNVEV (reference sequence). The ends lost 10 bases at V and 2 bases at J; junction bases unmatched: 11. This CDR3 spans 17 amino acids. In nucleotides, the CDR3 is TGTGCCACGAGGACTAGCGGGGGGGCAAGAGGGCAAGAGACCCAGTACTTC. This codes for CATRTSGGARGQETQYF.

The V call is TRBV27, the J call TRBJ2-3; D remains unclear. From germline, CDR1 is MNHEY and CDR2 SMNVEV (reference sequence). The CDR3 totals 14 residues. V shed 3 bases and J shed 1 base, with 8 bases lying between them. CDR3 amino acids: CASSFSSGTDTQYF. CDR3 coding DNA: TGTGCCAGCAGTTTTAGTTCGGGCACAGATACGCAGTATTTT.

This sequence joins TRBV19 and TRBJ2-1, with D tentatively TRBD1 (5 bases). V was pared by 7 bases and J by 4 bases, with 17 bases between. There are 15 residues in the CDR3. CDR1 is LNHDA, CDR2 SQIVND, per germline (reference sequence). CDR3 in amino acids: CASIARSGAYNEQFF. DNA of the CDR3: TGTGCCAGTATCGCTCGAAGTGGGGCATACAATGAGCAGTTCTTC.

The chain has TRBV5-4 and TRBJ1-6, with 7 bases aligning to TRBD1. Per the germline V gene, CDR1 is SGHNT and CDR2 is YYREEE (reference sequence). V was clipped by 4 bases and J by 6 bases; unmatched bases: 7. This CDR3 contains 15 residues. The CDR3 coding sequence is TGTGCCAGCAGCACTAGGGACAGTCCTAATTCACCCCTCCACTTT. This sequence encodes CASSTRDSPNSPLHF.

This rearrangement joins TRBV27 to TRBJ1-1; tentatively, D is TRBD1 (6 bases). Trimming removed 4 bases from V and 3 bases from J, with 18 bases in between. Looked up from germline, CDR1 is MNHEY and CDR2 is SMNVEV (reference sequence). The CDR3 consists of 16 residues. CDR3 in DNA: TGTGCCAGCAGTTCAGGAAATGGGGGCCTAGACACTGAAGCTTTCTTT. Its translation is CASSSGNGGLDTEAFF.

The gene calls are TRBV10-3 and TRBJ2-5, with 7 bases matching TRBD1. The CDR3 covers 15 residues. The junction had 4 bases not matched to a gene; V was cut back by 3 bases and J by 0 bases. Germline V gene lookup returns CDR1 ENHRY and CDR2 SYGVKD. CDR3 in DNA: TGTGCCATCAGTGATGGGACAGAGTACCAAGAGACCCAGTACTTC. It codes for CAISDGTEYQETQYF.

V is TRBV7-2 and J is TRBJ2-3; 8 nucleotides match TRBD2. J was trimmed by 2 bases and V by 7 bases; bases with no gene match: 8. Per germline, CDR1 SGHTA and CDR2 FQGNSA. There are 15 residues in the CDR3. DNA of the CDR3: TGTGCCAGCAACAAGCGGGAGTTTGTCACAGATACGCAGTATTTT. It codes for CASNKREFVTDTQYF. Full variable domain (rest looked up from reference TRBV7-2 and TRBJ2-3): GAGVSQSPSNKVTEKGKDVELRCDPISGHTALYWYRQSLGQGLEFLIYFQGNSAPDKSGLPSDRFSAERTGGSVSTLTIQRTQQEDSAVYLCASNKREFVTDTQYFGPGTRLTVL.

The rearrangement joins TRBV5-1 to TRBJ2-7; 7 positions match TRBD1. CDR3 length: 16 amino acids. Trimming took 5 bases from V and 4 from J; bases not matched to a gene: 15. Per germline, CDR1 SGHRS and CDR2 YFSETQ. This CDR3 is CASRLRQGEGNYEQYF. As DNA, the CDR3 is TGCGCCAGCAGGCTGAGACAGGGTGAGGGGAATTACGAGCAGTACTTC. Based on the CDR3 plus reference TRBV5-1 and TRBJ2-7, the full variable domain is KAGVTQTPRYLIKTRGQQVTLSCSPISGHRSVSWYQQTPGQGLQFLFEYFSETQRNKGNFPGRFSGRQFSNSRSEMNVSTLELGDSALYLCASRLRQGEGNYEQYFGPGTRLTVT.

This clone was recorded once. V gene TRBV2 combines with J gene TRBJ2-3; 9 nucleotides agree with TRBD2. The CDR3 totals 16 residues. J was trimmed by 0 bases and V by 4 bases; bases with no gene match: 5. Germline CDR1 reads SNHLY; CDR2 reads FYNNEI. CDR3 loop: CASSVQLAGSTDTQYF. In DNA form, the CDR3 reads TGTGCCAGCAGTGTACAGCTAGCGGGGAGCACAGATACGCAGTATTTT.

The chain links TRBV27 to TRBJ2-2, with TRBD2 matching 8 bases. This CDR3 has 14 amino acids. CDR1 and CDR2 (germline): MNHEY, SMNVEV (reference sequence). V shed 8 bases, J shed 9 bases, and the junction held 11 bases outside the gene matches. The CDR3 nucleotides read TGTGCCAGCGCCGGGGGGGAGTCTCGTCGGGAGCTGTTTTTT. It specifies CASAGGESRRELFF.

This chain connects TRBV3-1 (or the pseudogene TRBV3-2) to TRBJ1-4, with no clear D. Trimming took off 5 bases at V and 7 bases at J, with 17 bases between the two ends. This CDR3 is 15 amino acids long. In germline, CDR1 is LGHDT, CDR2 YNNKEL (reference sequence). CDR3 in amino acids: CASSGPPRGGEKLFF. CDR3 bases: TGTGCCAGCAGCGGCCCCCCGCGGGGAGGTGAAAAACTGTTTTTT.

The chain couples TRBV5-6 to TRBJ2-7, with TRBD2 matching 10 bases. There are 13 residues in the CDR3. J gave up 2 bases and V 8 bases, and 4 bases lay outside the gene matches. The V gene's germline CDR1 is SGHDT and CDR2 YYEEEE. The CDR3 sequence is CASLLAGTYEQYF. The CDR3 region has the DNA TGTGCCAGTCTACTAGCGGGAACCTACGAGCAGTACTTC.